A selection of T cell receptor beta chains follows, all from one sample in a study of blood T cell repertoires in COVID-19. The table came from immunoSEQ multiplex PCR; TCRdb's copy has only in-frame clones and leaves some out. The top ten clones hold roughly 4% of a sample with around 450,000 clones, roughly 90% of them seen once. The specimen sequenced was peripheral blood. The receptors were gathered from a woman younger than 45 with acute or convalescent COVID-19. Both conserved end residues are part of each CDR3. The D gene is left open where the match is weak. Clone size is not always given. Where it is, it says once, few, many or a class for expanded clones.

V gene: TRBV5-1; J gene: TRBJ1-6; clone size: .; D gene: .; CDR3 DNA: TGCGCCAGCAGCCATGACAGGAATTCACCCCTCCACTTT; CDR3 protein: CASSHDRNSPLHF
V gene: TRBV5-5; J gene: TRBJ1-3; clone size: once; D gene: TRBD1; CDR3 DNA: TGTGCCAGCAGCTCATCTGGACAGGTTGGAAACACCATATATTTT; CDR3 protein: CASSSSGQVGNTIYF
V gene: TRBV12-3/TRBV12-4; J gene: TRBJ1-5; clone size: once; D gene: .; CDR3 DNA: TGTGCCAGCAGCTCCCCGAGCCAACCCCAGCATTTT; CDR3 protein: CASSSPSQPQHF
V gene: TRBV29-1; J gene: TRBJ1-2; clone size: .; D gene: .; CDR3 DNA: TGCAGCGCCTCCGTCTGGGCGGGCTACACCTTC; CDR3 protein: CSASVWAGYTF
V gene: TRBV29-1; J gene: TRBJ2-7; clone size: .; D gene: TRBD2; CDR3 DNA: TGCAGCGTGGGGGTGGGACTATCAACCTACGAGCAGTACTTC; CDR3 protein: CSVGVGLSTYEQYF
V gene: TRBV30; J gene: TRBJ1-1; clone size: once; D gene: .; CDR3 DNA: TGTGCCTGGAGTGGGGGGGTGCGGAGGGATAACACTGAAGCTTTCTTT; CDR3 protein: CAWSGGVRRDNTEAFF
V gene: TRBV12-5; J gene: TRBJ2-2; clone size: few; D gene: .; CDR3 DNA: TGTGCTAGTGGCACAGAGACAGGGAACACCGGGGAGCTGTTTTTT; CDR3 protein: CASGTETGNTGELFF
V gene: TRBV27; J gene: TRBJ2-2; clone size: once; D gene: .; CDR3 DNA: TGTGCCAGCAGTTTATCGGGGAGTTGGCATCTTGGCACCGGGGAGCTGTTTTTT; CDR3 protein: CASSLSGSWHLGTGELFF
V gene: TRBV6-1; J gene: TRBJ1-3; clone size: .; D gene: .; CDR3 DNA: TGTGCCAGCAGTGAAGCCCTCTCTGGAAACACCATATATTTT; CDR3 protein: CASSEALSGNTIYF
V gene: TRBV11-2; J gene: TRBJ2-5; clone size: .; D gene: .; CDR3 DNA: TGTGCCAGCAGCCCAAACACCGGGACAAACGGTGAGACCCAGTACTTC; CDR3 protein: CASSPNTGTNGETQYF
V gene: TRBV18; J gene: TRBJ1-2; clone size: .; D gene: TRBD1; CDR3 DNA: TGTGCCAGCTCACCAGACAGGGCGTATGGCTACACCTTC; CDR3 protein: CASSPDRAYGYTF
V gene: TRBV28; J gene: TRBJ2-3; clone size: .; D gene: .; CDR3 DNA: TGTGCCAGCACCGGGAGCACAGATACGCAGTATTTT; CDR3 protein: CASTGSTDTQYF
V gene: TRBV9; J gene: TRBJ2-2; clone size: .; D gene: TRBD2; CDR3 DNA: TGTGCCAGCAGCCAATGGGGGGGCGGGGAGCTGTTTTTT; CDR3 protein: CASSQWGGGELFF
V gene: TRBV18; J gene: TRBJ2-1; clone size: .; D gene: .; CDR3 DNA: TGTGCCAGCTCACCTCCCAGCGGGCCCAATGAGCAGTTCTTC; CDR3 protein: CASSPPSGPNEQFF
V gene: TRBV7-9; J gene: TRBJ2-7; clone size: .; D gene: TRBD2; CDR3 DNA: TGTGCCAGCAGCTTACCCGGCGGGGGATGGGCCGAGCAGTACTTC; CDR3 protein: CASSLPGGGWAEQYF
V gene: TRBV7-8; J gene: TRBJ1-5; clone size: few; D gene: .; CDR3 DNA: TGTGCCAGCAGCTGGGGTTGGGGCGACAATCAGCCCCAGCATTTT; CDR3 protein: CASSWGWGDNQPQHF
V gene: TRBV18; J gene: TRBJ1-1; clone size: few; D gene: .; CDR3 DNA: TGTGCCAGCTGCCAAGACCAACGCGGAACTGAAGCTTTCTTT; CDR3 protein: CASCQDQRGTEAFF
V gene: TRBV29-1; J gene: TRBJ2-5; clone size: once; D gene: .; CDR3 DNA: TGCAGCGTTGAATTTGTATTTCGGGGTTTATCGGAGACCCAGTACTTC; CDR3 protein: CSVEFVFRGLSETQYF